What follows are 14 T cell receptor beta chains derived from one specimen sequenced in a study of blood T cell repertoires in COVID-19. Some clones are missing from TCRdb's copy, which holds only in-frame ones; the method was immunoSEQ multiplex PCR. This table holds about 150,000 clones, more than 75% found once. The sample consisted of peripheral blood. These receptors were collected from a woman aged 80 or over with COVID-19, enrolled during active disease.

This clone showed up just once. V is TRBV6-1 and J is TRBJ2-5, with D possibly matching TRBD1 (6 bases). In germline, CDR1 is MNHNS, CDR2 SASEGT. The V end was cut by 4 bases, the J end by 4 bases, with 13 bases between. This CDR3 has 14 residues. CDR3 region: CASSAGQGRETQYF. The CDR3 DNA reads TGTGCCAGCAGTGCCGGCCAGGGGAGAGAGACCCAGTACTTC.

The V and J genes are TRBV21-1 and TRBJ1-5; TRBD1, as called in the table, went unchecked against the DNA. TRBV21-1 is given as a pseudogene. This CDR3 spans 17 amino acids. The CDR3 spells CASRLDRGVFNSQPQHF. The CDR3 DNA sequence: TGTGCCAGCAGACTAGACAGGGGAGTTTTTAATAGTCAGCCCCAGCATTTT.

This chain links TRBV19 with TRBJ1-5; TRBD1 matches 7 bases. V lost 6 bases, J lost 2 bases, and 7 bases stayed unmatched. The germline V gene has CDR1 LNHDA and CDR2 SQIVND (reference sequence). CDR3 length: 15 residues. This CDR3 is CASSRSGQRNQPQHF. CDR3 DNA: TGTGCCAGTAGCCGATCGGGACAGCGCAATCAGCCCCAGCATTTT.

This chain links TRBV11-2 with TRBJ1-5; D unclear. Looked up from germline, CDR1 is SGHAT and CDR2 is FQNNGV. Trimming cost V 2 bases and J 6 bases, with 8 bases left between them. The CDR3 is made up of 13 amino acids. For the CDR3, the DNA is TGTGCCAGCAGCTTATACCGCGGTCAGCCCCAGCATTTT. Residues: CASSLYRGQPQHF.

This chain links TRBV7-9 with TRBJ1-5; D may be TRBD1 (6 bases). Germline-derived CDR1 and CDR2 are SEHNR and FQNEAQ (reference sequence). Trimming stripped 4 bases from V and 3 bases from J, with 10 bases between. The CDR3 is 14 residues long. This chain's CDR3 is CASSSGQPNQPQHF. For the CDR3, the DNA is TGTGCCAGCAGCTCTGGACAGCCCAATCAGCCCCAGCATTTT.

This chain links TRBV28 with TRBJ2-1; TRBD1 matches at 10 bases. The V gene end was trimmed by 4 bases and the J gene end by 4 bases; junction bases not matched to a gene: 7. CDR3 size: 16 residues. Germline V CDR1 and CDR2: MDHEN, SYDVKM. This chain's CDR3 is CASSSLGQGTYNEQFF. The CDR3, as DNA: TGTGCCAGCAGTTCCTTGGGACAGGGGACTTACAATGAGCAGTTCTTC. Full variable domain (outside the CDR3, taken from reference TRBV28 and TRBJ2-1): DVKVTQSSRYLVKRTGEKVFLECVQDMDHENMFWYRQDPGLGLRLIYFSYDVKMKEKGDIPEGYSVSREKKERFSLILESASTNQTSMYLCASSSLGQGTYNEQFFGPGTRLTVL.

This clone was picked up a small number of times. The V and J genes are TRBV7-9 and TRBJ2-2; possibly TRBD1 for D (5 bases). The CDR3 runs to 15 residues. Trimming stripped 0 bases from V and 4 bases from J, with 9 bases between. CDR1 is SEHNR and CDR2 is FQNEAQ in the germline V gene (reference sequence). The CDR3 coding sequence is TGTGCCAGCAGCTTAGCGGGGCAGCCCACCGGGGAGCTGTTTTTT. This encodes CASSLAGQPTGELFF.

This clone was observed a handful of times. This same CDR3 is encoded by further DNA sequences in the sample. This chain joins TRBV4-1 and TRBJ1-4, with 9 bases fitting TRBD1. The CDR3 is 14 residues long. V lost 4 bases to trimming and J lost 8 bases; unmatched junction nucleotides: 5. Germline V gene data show CDR1 as MGHRA and CDR2 as YSYEKL. Here the CDR3 DNA reads TGCGCCAGCAGCCCCGGGACAGGGAACGAAAAACTGTTTTTT. Amino acid sequence: CASSPGTGNEKLFF.

The V gene is TRBV5-1, the J gene TRBJ1-1, with a possible D match to TRBD1 (5 bases). The V gene's germline CDR1 is SGHRS and CDR2 YFSETQ. This CDR3 is built from 12 residues. Trimming pared 5 bases from V and 1 base from J, leaving 6 bases between. CDR3 nucleotide sequence: TGCGCCAGCAGTCAGGGGAACACTGAAGCTTTCTTT. It translates to CASSQGNTEAFF.

This sequence joins TRBV28 and TRBJ1-1, with TRBD1 matching over 9 bases. The germline gives CDR1 MDHEN, CDR2 SYDVKM. There are 11 residues in the CDR3. V trimming: 6 bases; J trimming: 9 bases; junction bases outside the gene matches: 2. CDR3 loop: CASRGQGKAFF. CDR3 nucleotides: TGTGCCAGCAGGGGACAGGGTAAAGCTTTCTTT.

The chain joins TRBV19 to TRBJ1-5; D gene uncertain. The CDR3 totals 15 residues. CDR1 is LNHDA and CDR2 is SQIVND in the germline V gene (reference sequence). The germline V and J ends were trimmed by 3 bases and 2 bases, with 11 bases remaining between them. This chain's CDR3 is CASSISRVGNQPQHF. The CDR3 nucleotides are TGTGCCAGTAGTATCAGCCGGGTGGGCAATCAGCCCCAGCATTTT.

This clone was seen a handful of times. This chain connects TRBV2 to TRBJ1-1, with TRBD1 matching 10 bases. J lost 1 base, V lost 7 bases, and 12 bases had no gene match. Germline-derived CDR1 and CDR2 are SNHLY and FYNNEI. The CDR3 has 17 amino acids. Here the CDR3 reads CASKSGRTGGWNTEAFF. DNA for the CDR3: TGTGCCAGCAAGTCGGGTCGGACAGGGGGGTGGAACACTGAAGCTTTCTTT.

The CDR3 DNA sequence: TGTGCCAGCAGCCCCGACAGGAGCAACACTGAAGCTTTCTTT. Its protein is CASSPDRSNTEAFF. This chain uses TRBV7-9 with TRBJ1-1; D possibly corresponds to TRBD1 (6 bases). The CDR3 covers 14 residues. Germline values: CDR1 SEHNR, CDR2 FQNEAQ (reference sequence). V was clipped by 5 bases and J by 2 bases, with 12 bases between them. Filled out from reference TRBV7-9 and TRBJ1-1, the complete variable domain reads DTGVSQNPRHKITKRGQNVTFRCDPISEHNRLYWYRQTLGQGPEFLTYFQNEAQLEKSRLLSDRFSAERPKGSFSTLEIQRTEQGDSAMYLCASSPDRSNTEAFFGQGTRLTVV.

V gene TRBV4-2 combines with J gene TRBJ1-4; 7 positions agree with TRBD1. Germline CDR1 LGHNA, CDR2 YNFKEQ. The CDR3 has 15 residues. Germline trimming cut 0 bases from V and 7 bases from J; bases unmatched to any gene: 5. CDR3 sequence (DNA): TGTGCCAGCAGCCAAGATGAGACAGGGAGTGAAAAACTGTTTTTT. It specifies CASSQDETGSEKLFF.